These 10 T cell receptor beta chains originate from one sample sequenced in a study of cytomegalovirus exposure and HLA in healthy donors. The PCR used 60 Vbeta and 13 Jbeta primers. The repertoire was sequenced with immunoSEQ multiplex PCR; TCRdb's copy has only in-frame clones and lacks some. This sample lists around 140,000 clones; its ten largest clones have about 1.7%. Sequenced material: PBMCs. These receptors came from a woman aged 50 to 60 in good health and CMV-seronegative.

The rearrangement joins TRBV5-5 to TRBJ1-2; 12 nucleotides match TRBD1. The germline CDR1 and CDR2 sequences are SGHKS and YYEKEE (reference sequence). The trim removed 3 bases at V and 8 bases at J, leaving 5 bases unmatched. The CDR3 extends over 14 amino acids. The CDR3 sequence: CASSSGQGALGYTF. CDR3 in DNA: TGTGCCAGCAGCTCGGGACAGGGGGCGTTAGGCTACACCTTC. Full variable domain (missing parts from reference TRBV5-5 and TRBJ1-2): DAGVTQSPTHLIKTRGQQVTLRCSPISGHKSVSWYQQVLGQGPQFIFQYYEKEERGRGNFPDRFSARQFPNYSSELNVNALLLGDSALYLCASSSGQGALGYTFGSGTRLTVV.

The CDR3 region has the DNA TGTGCCAGCAGCTCACCGGGACAGGGGGCCGGTGGCTACACCTTC. Amino acid sequence: CASSSPGQGAGGYTF. The V and J genes are TRBV7-9 and TRBJ1-2, with 12 bases identical to TRBD1. Germline CDR1 reads SEHNR; CDR2 reads FQNEAQ (reference sequence). This CDR3 is built from 15 residues. The J segment lost 7 bases and the V segment lost 4 bases, leaving 7 bases of the junction unmatched.

CDR3 DNA sequence: TGTGCCAGTAGTACACAGGGGCTGCTTTCCCCTGGCTACACCTTC. It translates to CASSTQGLLSPGYTF. This chain joins TRBV19 and TRBJ1-2; 7 bases agree with TRBD1. The V and J ends lost 4 bases and 7 bases, in that order; junction bases with no gene match: 12. From germline, CDR1 is LNHDA and CDR2 SQIVND (reference sequence). This CDR3 has 15 residues. The whole variable domain, filled in from reference TRBV19 and TRBJ1-2, reads DGGITQSPKYLFRKEGQNVTLSCEQNLNHDAMYWYRQDPGQGLRLIYYSQIVNDFQKGDIAEGYSVSREKKESFPLTVTSAQKNPTAFYLCASSTQGLLSPGYTFGSGTRLTVV.

The chain joins TRBV29-1 to TRBJ1-2, with a tentative D call TRBD1 (5 bases). The CDR3 extends over 14 amino acids. Germline V gene lookup returns CDR1 SQVTM and CDR2 ANQGSEA. V lost 6 bases and J lost 2, with 16 bases in between. The CDR3 is CSVTPGLGNYGYTF. CDR3 coding DNA: TGCAGCGTAACTCCGGGACTGGGGAACTATGGCTACACCTTC.

This rearrangement joins TRBV19 to TRBJ2-7; D remains ambiguous. The V end lost 5 bases, the J end lost 6 bases, and 17 bases lay between the germline ends. The germline gives CDR1 LNHDA, CDR2 SQIVND (reference sequence). The CDR3 covers 14 residues. The DNA of the CDR3 is TGTGCCAGTAGTCCTACCGAGTTTGTCGTCGAGCAGTACTTC. Translation gives CASSPTEFVVEQYF.

The chain recombines TRBV9 with TRBJ2-7, with 7 bases that match TRBD1. The V segment lost 3 bases and the J segment 0 bases; nucleotides outside the gene matches: 6. Germline-derived CDR1 and CDR2 are SGDLS and YYNGEE. The CDR3 spans 15 residues. CDR3 sequence: CASSAQGIPSYEQYF. The DNA of the CDR3 is TGTGCCAGCAGCGCACAGGGGATTCCCTCCTACGAGCAGTACTTC.

The chain carries TRBV6-1 and TRBJ2-2, with a tentative D call TRBD1 (6 bases). Germline CDR1 reads MNHNS; CDR2 reads SASEGT. This CDR3 is built from 14 residues. Trimming left V 4 bases short and J 6 bases short, with 12 bases between. CDR3 nucleotide sequence: TGTGCCAGCAGTGCCCTGGCAGGGGCCGGGGAGCTGTTTTTT. This encodes CASSALAGAGELFF.

The chain joins TRBV14 to TRBJ2-1; no definite D call. This CDR3 is built from 12 residues. The germline V gene has CDR1 SGHDN and CDR2 FVKESK. V lost 4 bases to trimming and J lost 8 bases, with 9 bases between them. CDR3 residues: CASSPAWDEQFF. CDR3 nucleotide sequence: TGTGCCAGCAGCCCAGCGTGGGATGAGCAGTTCTTC.

The chain recombines TRBV11-2 with TRBJ1-3, with TRBD1 matching over 7 bases. The CDR3 runs 16 residues. Germline V gene data show CDR1 as SGHAT and CDR2 as FQNNGV. V was clipped by 0 bases and J by 4 bases; unmatched bases: 6. The chain's CDR3 is CASSLDTGTVGNTIYF. The CDR3, as DNA: TGTGCCAGCAGCTTAGATACGGGGACAGTCGGAAACACCATATATTTT. Combining the CDR3 with reference TRBV11-2 and TRBJ1-3 gives the whole variable domain EAGVAQSPRYKIIEKRQSVAFWCNPISGHATLYWYQQILGQGPKLLIQFQNNGVVDDSQLPKDRFSAERLKGVDSTLKIQPAKLEDSAVYLCASSLDTGTVGNTIYFGEGSWLTVV.

This chain connects TRBV28 to TRBJ2-3, with TRBD2 as a possible D gene (6 bases). CDR1 and CDR2 from the germline V gene are MDHEN and SYDVKM. The CDR3 length is 15 residues. The germline V and J ends were trimmed by 4 bases and 3 bases, with 14 bases remaining between them. CDR3 sequence: CASSSSGLKTDTQYF. The CDR3 region has the DNA TGTGCCAGCAGTTCCAGCGGGCTGAAGACAGATACGCAGTATTTT.